A selection of T cell receptor beta chains follows, all from one sample in a study of blood T cell repertoires in COVID-19. Profiling relied on immunoSEQ multiplex PCR, and the TCRdb table lists in-frame clones only, not all of them. The sample contains under 250,000 clones, approximately 88% of which appear only once. Sequencing was performed on peripheral blood. All receptors derive from a man aged 35 to 55 with acute or convalescent COVID-19. CDR3s include the opening cysteine and the closing phenylalanine or tryptophan. Each record gives: clone size, V gene, D gene, J gene, CDR3 DNA, CDR3 protein. A D gene is named only where the DNA matches it firmly. Size values are once, few and many counts, or a class for expanded clones, and some rows have none.

-,TRBV19,TRBD1,TRBJ2-7,TGTGCCAGTAGCCTCCAGGGGGACGGAGCCTACGAGCAGTACTTC,CASSLQGDGAYEQYF
once,TRBV3-1/TRBV3-2,TRBD2,TRBJ2-3,TGTGCCAGCAGCGAAGACGGACTAGCGTATCCTGGAGATACGCAGTATTTT,CASSEDGLAYPGDTQYF
-,TRBV3-1/TRBV3-2,-,TRBJ1-1,TGTGCCAGCAGCCAATCTGACAGGCGGAACACTGAAGCTTTCTTT,CASSQSDRRNTEAFF
-,TRBV14,-,TRBJ2-2,TGTGCCAGCAGCCAATTTGCGGGAATAGAAATCACCGGGGAGCTGTTTTTT,CASSQFAGIEITGELFF
-,TRBV6-5,TRBD1,TRBJ1-2,TGTGCCAGCAGGACACAGGGGGCGTGGGGCTACACCTTC,CASRTQGAWGYTF
few,TRBV15,-,TRBJ1-2,TGTGCCACCAGCAGAGATCTGTCACAGGTGAAGGGCTACACCTTC,CATSRDLSQVKGYTF
-,TRBV9,TRBD1,TRBJ2-6,TGTGCCAGCAGCGTCCCCCGGGACAGGGTTGGGCCTGGGGCCAACGTCCTGACTTTC,CASSVPRDRVGPGANVLTF
few,TRBV6-5,-,TRBJ1-1,TGTGCCAGCAACCGAGGAGTTGAAGCTTTCTTT,CASNRGVEAFF
-,TRBV10-3,TRBD2,TRBJ2-1,TGTGCCATCAGTGCTCCGGGACTAGCGGGAGGTAATGAGCAGTTCTTC,CAISAPGLAGGNEQFF
-,TRBV14,-,TRBJ2-3,TGTGCCAGCAGTCTTACAGGGTGGGGAGGCACAGATACGCAGTATTTT,CASSLTGWGGTDTQYF
few,TRBV7-3,TRBD1,TRBJ1-2,TGTGCCAGCAGCTTAGTTCCCCCGGGACAGCAATTCTATGGCTACACCTTC,CASSLVPPGQQFYGYTF
once,TRBV7-2,TRBD1,TRBJ1-6,TGTGCCAGCAGCTTAGACAGGGGAGCTTCACCCCTCCACTTT,CASSLDRGASPLHF
-,TRBV30,-,TRBJ2-5,TGTGCCTCCCTAGCGCAGACTACATCCGGGGAGACCCAGTACTTC,CASLAQTTSGETQYF
-,TRBV30,TRBD2,TRBJ2-5,TGTGCCTGGAGTGTACATAGCGGGAGGGCTTATGAGACCCAGTACTTC,CAWSVHSGRAYETQYF
-,TRBV7-2,TRBD2,TRBJ2-1,TGTGCCAGCAGCTCAGGGACTAGCGGGAGAAACAATGAGCAGTTCTTC,CASSSGTSGRNNEQFF
-,TRBV2,TRBD2,TRBJ2-2,TGTGCCAGCAGCCTTCTAGCGGGAGGAGCCGGGGAGCTGTTTTTT,CASSLLAGGAGELFF
-,TRBV18,-,TRBJ2-1,TGTGCCAGCTCAACAATAGTAGCCAATGAGCAGTTCTTC,CASSTIVANEQFF
once,TRBV5-5,-,TRBJ2-5,TGTGCCAGCAGCTTGGGTCCGGAGGGGTTGGAGACCCAGTACTTC,CASSLGPEGLETQYF
-,TRBV19,TRBD1,TRBJ1-6,TGTGCCAGTAGTATAGGGGGACAGGGTGGTTCACCCCTCCACTTT,CASSIGGQGGSPLHF
-,TRBV28,-,TRBJ1-2,TGTGCCAGCAGTTTTTGGGGGGATGGTGGCTACACCTTC,CASSFWGDGGYTF
-,TRBV6-2/TRBV6-3,-,TRBJ2-7,TGTGCCAGCAGTAACCTTCCACTCCCCCTCGACTACGAGCAGTACTTC,CASSNLPLPLDYEQYF
-,TRBV5-5,-,TRBJ1-5,TGTGCCAGCAGCTTGGACGCCTACCAGCCCCAGCATTTT,CASSLDAYQPQHF
few,TRBV7-9,-,TRBJ1-1,TGTGCCAGCAGCGTGGCTAACACTGAAGCTTTCTTT,CASSVANTEAFF
-,TRBV3-1/TRBV3-2,-,TRBJ1-3,TGTGCCAGCAGCCAAGAGATCCCAGAAGGAAACACCATATATTTT,CASSQEIPEGNTIYF
-,TRBV6-2/TRBV6-3,-,TRBJ2-7,TGTGCCAGCAGCCGAAGAGGAGTGGGCTACGAGCAGTACTTC,CASSRRGVGYEQYF
-,TRBV6-2/TRBV6-3,TRBD1,TRBJ2-7,TGTGCCAGCAGCTCCGGGACAGTCAACGAGCAGTACTTC,CASSSGTVNEQYF
-,TRBV3-1/TRBV3-2,-,TRBJ1-4,TGTGCCAGCAGCCAAGCGGGAGAGGGTGAAAAACTGTTTTTT,CASSQAGEGEKLFF
-,TRBV4-3,TRBD2,TRBJ2-1,TGCGCCAGCAGCCAAGATCCCCAGCGGGAGGGCGTACCTCGCTCCTACAATGAGCAGTTCTTC,CASSQDPQREGVPRSYNEQFF
-,TRBV27,TRBD2,TRBJ2-7,TGTGCCAGCAGTCTGCGCCCGACTAGCGGGCACTACGAGCAGTACTTC,CASSLRPTSGHYEQYF
-,TRBV18,TRBD2,TRBJ2-3,TGTGCCACCTTTCCGGGACTAGGAACAGGAACAGATACGCAGTATTTT,CATFPGLGTGTDTQYF
-,TRBV5-6,TRBD1,TRBJ2-7,TGTGCCAGCAGCTTGGGAGGGACAGATTACGAGCAGTACTTC,CASSLGGTDYEQYF
-,TRBV6-4,TRBD1,TRBJ1-3,TGTGCCAGACACAGGGGGCCGGGAAACACCATATATTTT,CARHRGPGNTIYF
-,TRBV2,TRBD2,TRBJ2-5,TGTGCCAGCGGGACTAGCGGGAGGTTCGGAGAGACCCAGTACTTC,CASGTSGRFGETQYF
-,TRBV10-1,TRBD1,TRBJ1-1,TGCGCCAGCAGTCGGAGCCTTGGACAGGAGAACACTGAAGCTTTCTTT,CASSRSLGQENTEAFF
-,TRBV7-2,-,TRBJ2-5,TGTGCCAGCAGCTTAGGCCCCTCGGGGGAGACCCAGTACTTC,CASSLGPSGETQYF
-,TRBV27,-,TRBJ1-2,TGTGCCAGCAGTTTCACGGGCGGGGCTGGCTACACCTTC,CASSFTGGAGYTF
-,TRBV4-2,-,TRBJ1-6,TGTGCCAGCAGCCAAGTACCAGGGCAGAATTCACCCCTCCACTTT,CASSQVPGQNSPLHF
-,TRBV4-1,TRBD2,TRBJ2-1,TGCGCCAGCAGCCAAGATCCAAGTAGCGGGCGATACAATGAGCAGTTCTTC,CASSQDPSSGRYNEQFF
-,TRBV4-2,TRBD1,TRBJ1-2,TGTGCCAGCAGCCTACGGGACAGGGAAAATGGCTACACCTTC,CASSLRDRENGYTF
-,TRBV10-3,-,TRBJ2-3,TGTGCCATCCGCTCCGGTAGCGGTGTCACAGATACGCAGTATTTT,CAIRSGSGVTDTQYF
-,TRBV5-4,-,TRBJ1-2,TGTGCCAGCACCCTGAATGGGGGCAGGGCGAACTATGGCTACACCTTC,CASTLNGGRANYGYTF
-,TRBV5-8,TRBD1,TRBJ1-2,TGTGCCAGCAGCAACCTGGGACAGCTCTATGGCTACACCTTC,CASSNLGQLYGYTF
-,TRBV7-2,-,TRBJ1-2,TGTGCCAGCAGCTTACAGATCCGAGGAGGCTACACCTTC,CASSLQIRGGYTF
-,TRBV30,-,TRBJ1-6,TGTGCCTGGAGTATCGGGGGGGTAGGTCCCCTCCACTTT,CAWSIGGVGPLHF
-,TRBV6-5,-,TRBJ1-2,TGTGCCAGCATTTCTAACAGTGTAGCTAACTATGGCTACACCTTC,CASISNSVANYGYTF
-,TRBV6-2/TRBV6-3,-,TRBJ1-1,TGTGCCAGCAGTTACAGGCAGGTCCAAGCTTTCTTT,CASSYRQVQAFF
once,TRBV7-6,-,TRBJ2-1,TGTGCCAGCAGCCCAGTTCGTGCGGGGGCTTCCTACAATGAGCAGTTCTTC,CASSPVRAGASYNEQFF